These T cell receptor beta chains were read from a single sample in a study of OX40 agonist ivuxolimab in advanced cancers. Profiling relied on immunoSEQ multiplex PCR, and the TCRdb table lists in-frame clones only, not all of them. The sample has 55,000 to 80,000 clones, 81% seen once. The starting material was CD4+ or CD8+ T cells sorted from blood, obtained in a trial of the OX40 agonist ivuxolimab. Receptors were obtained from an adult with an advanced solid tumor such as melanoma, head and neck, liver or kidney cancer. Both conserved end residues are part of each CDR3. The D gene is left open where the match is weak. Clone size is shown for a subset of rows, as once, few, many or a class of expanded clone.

DNA: TGTGCCAGTAGCAGGACAGGGAGCGCTCTAAACTATGGCTACACCTTC; CDR3: CASSRTGSALNYGYTF; V: TRBV19; size: .; length: 16; D: TRBD1; J: TRBJ1-2
DNA: TGTGCCAGCAGTTACTCAGGGTACTATGGCTACACCTTC; CDR3: CASSYSGYYGYTF; V: TRBV6-5; size: .; length: 13; D: .; J: TRBJ1-2
DNA: TGTGCCAGCAGTGAAGTGGCCAGATCCGGCTACACCTTC; CDR3: CASSEVARSGYTF; V: TRBV6-1; size: .; length: 13; D: .; J: TRBJ1-2
DNA: TGTGCCAGCAGCCAAGAATATGTGTGGGCTTTCTTT; CDR3: CASSQEYVWAFF; V: TRBV14; size: .; length: 12; D: .; J: TRBJ1-1
DNA: TGTGCCAGCAGCGGGGGGGACAGAAATCAGCCCCAGCATTTT; CDR3: CASSGGDRNQPQHF; V: TRBV5-6; size: .; length: 14; D: TRBD1; J: TRBJ1-5
DNA: TGTGCCAGCAGTTCGGGACAGTTCAATCAGCCCCAGCATTTT; CDR3: CASSSGQFNQPQHF; V: TRBV7-9; size: .; length: 14; D: TRBD1; J: TRBJ1-5
DNA: TGTGCCAGCAGAAAGAATAAAGAGACCCAGTACTTC; CDR3: CASRKNKETQYF; V: TRBV5-4; size: .; length: 12; D: .; J: TRBJ2-5
DNA: TGTGCCATCAGTGAGTGGAGATATACGGAGCAGTACTTC; CDR3: CAISEWRYTEQYF; V: TRBV10-3; size: .; length: 13; D: .; J: TRBJ2-7
DNA: TGTGCCAGCAGCCCGGGAGGGACAGGGCCCCTCTATGGCTACACCTTC; CDR3: CASSPGGTGPLYGYTF; V: TRBV5-4; size: .; length: 16; D: TRBD1; J: TRBJ1-2
DNA: TGTGCCAGTAGTAACCCTCCGACTAGCGGGGGGGACGAGCAGTACTTC; CDR3: CASSNPPTSGGDEQYF; V: TRBV19; size: .; length: 16; D: TRBD2; J: TRBJ2-7
DNA: TGCGCCAGCAGCTTGGAGTTAGGGACTGAGCAGTTCTTC; CDR3: CASSLELGTEQFF; V: TRBV5-1; size: .; length: 13; D: .; J: TRBJ2-1
DNA: TGTGCCACCACTCCGGGAGATACGCAGTATTTT; CDR3: CATTPGDTQYF; V: TRBV15; size: .; length: 11; D: .; J: TRBJ2-3
DNA: TGTGCCAGCAGCCATATGGGACTCCAAGAGACCCAGTACTTC; CDR3: CASSHMGLQETQYF; V: TRBV14; size: .; length: 14; D: .; J: TRBJ2-5
DNA: TGTGCCAGTAGCAGTTTAGGGTCCTACGAGCAGTACTTC; CDR3: CASSSLGSYEQYF; V: TRBV19; size: few; length: 13; D: .; J: TRBJ2-7
DNA: TGTGCCAGCAGCGCCTCGTGGACAGTCCTTAACTATGGCTACACCTTC; CDR3: CASSASWTVLNYGYTF; V: TRBV2; size: .; length: 16; D: .; J: TRBJ1-2
DNA: TGTGCCAGCAGTCGGGACAGGCTCTACGAGCAGTACTTC; CDR3: CASSRDRLYEQYF; V: TRBV6-1; size: .; length: 13; D: TRBD1; J: TRBJ2-7
DNA: TGTGCCAGTAGCTCGTTCAGGGGGCGTAATGGCTACACCTTC; CDR3: CASSSFRGRNGYTF; V: TRBV19; size: .; length: 14; D: TRBD1; J: TRBJ1-2
DNA: TGTGCCAGCAGTCCGAGACCTGCCGGAGGCTACACCTTC; CDR3: CASSPRPAGGYTF; V: TRBV6-1; size: .; length: 13; D: .; J: TRBJ1-2
DNA: TGTGCCAGTAGTATGGGGACAGGCGGCCGGAATGAAAAACTGTTTTTT; CDR3: CASSMGTGGRNEKLFF; V: TRBV19; size: .; length: 16; D: TRBD1; J: TRBJ1-4
DNA: TGTGCCAGCAATAGGGGGTTTAACGGGGAGCTGTTTTTT; CDR3: CASNRGFNGELFF; V: TRBV6-5; size: .; length: 13; D: .; J: TRBJ2-2
DNA: TGTGCCAGCAGGAGGGCCCCGGACAATCAGCCCCAGCATTTT; CDR3: CASRRAPDNQPQHF; V: TRBV2; size: .; length: 14; D: .; J: TRBJ1-5
DNA: TGTGCCAGTAGTATAGCCGTGCTTAGCAATCAGCCCCAGCATTTT; CDR3: CASSIAVLSNQPQHF; V: TRBV19; size: .; length: 15; D: .; J: TRBJ1-5
DNA: TGTGCCAGCAGCTCGACTAGCGGGGGGCGTGGGGAGACCCAGTACTTC; CDR3: CASSSTSGGRGETQYF; V: TRBV5-4; size: .; length: 16; D: TRBD2; J: TRBJ2-5
DNA: TGTGCCAGCTCACTTTCAGGGTCCGCGCAGGGCTACACCTTC; CDR3: CASSLSGSAQGYTF; V: TRBV18; size: .; length: 14; D: .; J: TRBJ1-2
DNA: TGCAGCGCTACAGGGGTTATAGCCGGAAACACCATATATTTT; CDR3: CSATGVIAGNTIYF; V: TRBV29-1; size: .; length: 14; D: TRBD1; J: TRBJ1-3
DNA: TGTGCTAGCAGCTTGTCGGGGGGGCCAGAGCAGTTCTTC; CDR3: CASSLSGGPEQFF; V: TRBV7-7; size: .; length: 13; D: TRBD2; J: TRBJ2-1
DNA: TGTGCCAGCAGCTCTCTGTGGGGGACCGGGGAGCTGTTTTTT; CDR3: CASSSLWGTGELFF; V: TRBV5-5; size: .; length: 14; D: .; J: TRBJ2-2
DNA: TGCAGCGTTGCTACTAGCGGATACAATGAGCAGTTCTTC; CDR3: CSVATSGYNEQFF; V: TRBV29-1; size: .; length: 13; D: TRBD2; J: TRBJ2-1
DNA: TGTGCCAGCAGTTTCCATGGACAGGGGGCGGGCTATGGCTACACCTTC; CDR3: CASSFHGQGAGYGYTF; V: TRBV27; size: .; length: 16; D: TRBD1; J: TRBJ1-2
DNA: TGTGCCAGCTCTCAGGGCCAACATCAGCCCCAGCATTTT; CDR3: CASSQGQHQPQHF; V: TRBV18; size: once; length: 13; D: .; J: TRBJ1-5
DNA: TGTGCCAGCAGTGAATCCGGCGGGTTCTATGGCTACACCTTC; CDR3: CASSESGGFYGYTF; V: TRBV2; size: .; length: 14; D: .; J: TRBJ1-2
DNA: TGCGCCAGCAGGAGAACAGGGAACACAGATACGCAGTATTTT; CDR3: CASRRTGNTDTQYF; V: TRBV5-1; size: .; length: 14; D: .; J: TRBJ2-3
DNA: TGTGCCAGCAGCCCCGGGCTCTCTCGGACTGAAGCTTTCTTT; CDR3: CASSPGLSRTEAFF; V: TRBV6-5; size: .; length: 14; D: .; J: TRBJ1-1
DNA: TGTGCCAGCAGCGCGACAGGGGGCCAGGAAAAACTGTTTTTT; CDR3: CASSATGGQEKLFF; V: TRBV9; size: .; length: 14; D: TRBD1; J: TRBJ1-4
DNA: TGTGCCAGCAGCCAAGCGCAAGGCTATAATTCACCCCTCCACTTT; CDR3: CASSQAQGYNSPLHF; V: TRBV14; size: once; length: 15; D: .; J: TRBJ1-6
DNA: TGTGCCTGGAGCGCCTCGGGGGAGACCCAGTACTTC; CDR3: CAWSASGETQYF; V: TRBV30; size: .; length: 12; D: .; J: TRBJ2-5
DNA: TGTGCCAGCAGCCCCCGGACTCCCGGAGAGACCCAGTACTTC; CDR3: CASSPRTPGETQYF; V: TRBV6-5; size: .; length: 14; D: .; J: TRBJ2-5
DNA: TGCGCCAGCAGCTTGGGGGCCCTAGCCAAAAACATTCAGTACTTC; CDR3: CASSLGALAKNIQYF; V: TRBV5-1; size: .; length: 15; D: .; J: TRBJ2-4
DNA: TGTGCCAGCAGCCAAGGCCCGCGGGGGGGATTGGACACTGAAGCTTTCTTT; CDR3: CASSQGPRGGLDTEAFF; V: TRBV4-2; size: .; length: 17; D: .; J: TRBJ1-1
DNA: TGCGCCAGCAGCCCAGGCGGGACAGGGGGTAAGACGCAGTATTTT; CDR3: CASSPGGTGGKTQYF; V: TRBV5-1; size: .; length: 15; D: TRBD1; J: TRBJ2-3
DNA: TGCGCCAGCAGCCAAGGGAGCGGGGGGCAAGAGACCCAGTACTTC; CDR3: CASSQGSGGQETQYF; V: TRBV4-1; size: .; length: 15; D: TRBD2; J: TRBJ2-5